A single sample is the source of the 4 T cell receptor beta chains below, sequenced in a study of cytomegalovirus exposure and HLA in healthy donors. PCR primers comprised 60 Vbeta and 13 Jbeta primers. The method was immunoSEQ multiplex PCR; TCRdb's version includes in-frame clones alone and lacks a portion of them. The data contain 100,000 or so clones, approximately 72% of them singletons. The material sequenced was PBMCs. The receptors derive from a woman aged 40 to 55 in good health and CMV-seronegative.

V and J are TRBV7-9 and TRBJ1-1; a weak D match, TRBD1 (5 bases). This CDR3 contains 15 residues. Trimming took off 1 base at V and 3 bases at J, with 12 bases between the two ends. CDR1 is SEHNR and CDR2 is FQNEAQ in the germline V gene (reference sequence). The CDR3 DNA follows: TGTGCCAGCAGCTTAGGTGGGGGGAGGGACACTGAAGCTTTCTTT. Translation gives CASSLGGGRDTEAFF.

This clone is medium-sized within its sample. This chain uses TRBV6-4 with TRBJ2-3; 13 bases are a match to TRBD2. The CDR3 is 16 amino acids. J was trimmed by 3 bases and V by 0 bases; bases with no gene match: 0. Per germline, CDR1 MRHNA and CDR2 SNTAGT. The DNA of the CDR3 is TGTGCCAGCAGTGACTCGACTAGCGGGGGGACAGATACGCAGTATTTT. Translation gives CASSDSTSGGTDTQYF.

The rearrangement links TRBV7-9 to TRBJ2-7; D is possibly TRBD2 (6 bases). The CDR3 extends over 14 amino acids. Germline CDR1 and CDR2: SEHNR and FQNEAQ (reference sequence). The germline V and J ends were trimmed by 6 bases and 5 bases, with 17 bases remaining between them. Written as DNA, the CDR3 is TGTGCCAGCAGTTTGGCGGGACCGGCTAACGAGCAGTACTTC. Residues: CASSLAGPANEQYF.

The table lists this clone with a few counts. The V gene is TRBV13, the J gene TRBJ2-7; 8 bases line up with TRBD2. The CDR3 totals 15 residues. The ends lost 6 bases at V and 3 bases at J; junction bases unmatched: 10. Germline V gene lookup returns CDR1 PRHDT and CDR2 FYEKMQ (reference sequence). The DNA for the CDR3 is TGTGCCAGCAGTACGCTAGCGGGTTCCGACTACGAGCAGTACTTC. Encoded protein: CASSTLAGSDYEQYF.